This T cell receptor (beta chain) was recorded in a study of blood T cell repertoires in COVID-19. Background on the study: COVID-19 samples, acute and convalescent, were from the United States, Italy and Spain. Sources were T cells, B-cell-depleted T cells, or PBMCs; the material itself was cDNA or gDNA.

There are 13 residues in the CDR3. Germline V lookup: CDR1 SGHRS, CDR2 YFSETQ. Trimming cost V 6 bases and J 5 bases, with 11 bases left between them. Authors' methods: By means of reference gene primer amplification, nucleated cell counts were estimated. Some clones are missing from TCRdb's copy, which holds only in-frame ones; the method was immunoSEQ multiplex PCR. V and J calls and clone size are given by that table; D and trimming were obtained from the DNA. The sample lists roughly 55,000 clones, over 80% occurring once. The sample comprised peripheral blood. This TCR came from a woman aged 55-75 years with acute or convalescent COVID-19. The chain has TRBV5-1 and TRBJ1-4; D is ambiguous. The CDR3 reads CASTLSGNEKLFF. The CDR3 nucleotides read TGCGCCAGCACCCTGTCGGGGAATGAAAAACTGTTTTTT.